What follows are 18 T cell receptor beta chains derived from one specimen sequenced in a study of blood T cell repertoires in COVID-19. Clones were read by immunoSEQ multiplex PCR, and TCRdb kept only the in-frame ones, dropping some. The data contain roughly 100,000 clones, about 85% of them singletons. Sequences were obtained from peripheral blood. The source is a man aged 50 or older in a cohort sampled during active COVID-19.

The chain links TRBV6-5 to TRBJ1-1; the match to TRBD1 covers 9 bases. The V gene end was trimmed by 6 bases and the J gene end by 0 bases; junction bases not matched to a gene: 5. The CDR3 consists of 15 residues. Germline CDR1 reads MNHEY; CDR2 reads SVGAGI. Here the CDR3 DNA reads TGTGCCAGCAGACCGGGACAGGGAATGAACACTGAAGCTTTCTTT. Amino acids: CASRPGQGMNTEAFF.

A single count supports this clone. CDR3 amino acids: CASSAGQESGNTIYF. The CDR3 region has the DNA TGTGCCAGCAGCGCTGGACAGGAGTCTGGAAACACCATATATTTT. The J gene is TRBJ1-3, the V gene TRBV9; 7 nucleotides line up with TRBD1. The trim removed 3 bases at V and 1 base at J, leaving 4 bases unmatched. CDR1 and CDR2 from the germline V gene are SGDLS and YYNGEE. The CDR3 is made up of 15 amino acids.

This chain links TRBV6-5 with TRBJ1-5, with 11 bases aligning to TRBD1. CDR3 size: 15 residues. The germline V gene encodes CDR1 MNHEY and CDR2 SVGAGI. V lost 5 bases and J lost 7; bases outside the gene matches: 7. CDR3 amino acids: CASSTRTGGFQPQHF. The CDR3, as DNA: TGTGCCAGCAGTACAAGGACAGGGGGCTTCCAGCCCCAGCATTTT.

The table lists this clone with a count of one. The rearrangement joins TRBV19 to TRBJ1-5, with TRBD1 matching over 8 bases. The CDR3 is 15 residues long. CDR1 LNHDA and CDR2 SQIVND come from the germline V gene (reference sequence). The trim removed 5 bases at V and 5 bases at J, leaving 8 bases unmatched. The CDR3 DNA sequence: TGTGCCAGTAGTGCAGGGGGCCAAGGATATCAGCCCCAGCATTTT. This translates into CASSAGGQGYQPQHF.

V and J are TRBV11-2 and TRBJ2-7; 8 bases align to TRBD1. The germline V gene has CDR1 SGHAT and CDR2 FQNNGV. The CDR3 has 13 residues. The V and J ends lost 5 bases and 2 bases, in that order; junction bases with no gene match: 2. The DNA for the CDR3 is TGTGCCAGCAGCCGACAGGGGACCTACGAGCAGTACGTC. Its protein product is CASSRQGTYEQYV.

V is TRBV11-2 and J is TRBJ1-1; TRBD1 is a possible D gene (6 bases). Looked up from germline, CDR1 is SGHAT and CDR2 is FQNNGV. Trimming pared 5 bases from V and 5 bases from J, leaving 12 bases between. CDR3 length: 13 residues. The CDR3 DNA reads TGTGCCAGCAGCCGGGGGGCCCAGACTGAAGCTTTCTTT. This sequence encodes CASSRGAQTEAFF.

CDR3 residues: CASSVLAGKYEQYV. CDR3 bases: TGCGCCAGCAGTGTCTTAGCGGGGAAATACGAGCAGTACGTC. The V and J genes are TRBV10-2 and TRBJ2-7; the match to TRBD2 covers 8 bases. CDR1 is WSHSY, CDR2 SAAADI, per germline. Trimming cost V 4 bases and J 4 bases; bases outside gene matches: 6. This CDR3 region has 14 residues.

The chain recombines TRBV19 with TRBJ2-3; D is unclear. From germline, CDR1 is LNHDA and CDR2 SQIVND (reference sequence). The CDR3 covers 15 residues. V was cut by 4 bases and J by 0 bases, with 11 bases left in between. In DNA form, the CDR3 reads TGTGCCAGTAGTAGCCGTCCAGGAAGCACAGATACGCAGTATTTT. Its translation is CASSSRPGSTDTQYF.

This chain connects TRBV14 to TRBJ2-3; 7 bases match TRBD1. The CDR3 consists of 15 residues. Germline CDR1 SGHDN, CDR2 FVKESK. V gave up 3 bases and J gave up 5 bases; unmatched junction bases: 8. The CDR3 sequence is CASSHPEGARDTQYF. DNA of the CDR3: TGTGCCAGCAGCCATCCAGAGGGGGCGCGAGATACGCAGTATTTT.

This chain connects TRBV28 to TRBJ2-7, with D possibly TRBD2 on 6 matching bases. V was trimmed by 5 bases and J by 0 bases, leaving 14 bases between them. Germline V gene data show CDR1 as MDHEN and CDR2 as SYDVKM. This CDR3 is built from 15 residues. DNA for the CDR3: TGTGCCAGCAGTCGAATACTAGCAGGCTCCTACGAGCAGTACGTC. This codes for CASSRILAGSYEQYV.

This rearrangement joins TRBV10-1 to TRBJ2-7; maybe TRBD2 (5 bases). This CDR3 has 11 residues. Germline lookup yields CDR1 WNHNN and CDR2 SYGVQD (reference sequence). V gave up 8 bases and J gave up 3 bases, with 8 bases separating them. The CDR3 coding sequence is TGCGCCAGCGGACTGAACTACGAGCAGTACGTC. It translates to CASGLNYEQYV.

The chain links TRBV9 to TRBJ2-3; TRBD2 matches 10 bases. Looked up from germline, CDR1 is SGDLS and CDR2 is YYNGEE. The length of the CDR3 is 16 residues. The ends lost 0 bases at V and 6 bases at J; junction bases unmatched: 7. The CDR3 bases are TGTGCCAGCAGCGTAGACCTAGCGGGGGTATTTGATACGCAGTATTTT. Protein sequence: CASSVDLAGVFDTQYF.

The DNA for the CDR3 is TGTGCCAGCAGTGAGGAGCACCAAGAGACCCAGTACTTC. It specifies CASSEEHQETQYF. V and J are TRBV6-1 and TRBJ2-5; no clear D gene. Germline CDR1 MNHNS, CDR2 SASEGT. Trimming took 3 bases from V and 0 from J, leaving 5 bases between them. The CDR3 has 13 amino acids.

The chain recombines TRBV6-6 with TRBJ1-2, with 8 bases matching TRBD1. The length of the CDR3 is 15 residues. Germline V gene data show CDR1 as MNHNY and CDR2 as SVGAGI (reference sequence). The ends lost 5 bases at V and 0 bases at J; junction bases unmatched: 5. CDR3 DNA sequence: TGTGCCAGCAGTAGGACAGGGCAAGCTAACTATGGCTACACCTTC. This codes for CASSRTGQANYGYTF.

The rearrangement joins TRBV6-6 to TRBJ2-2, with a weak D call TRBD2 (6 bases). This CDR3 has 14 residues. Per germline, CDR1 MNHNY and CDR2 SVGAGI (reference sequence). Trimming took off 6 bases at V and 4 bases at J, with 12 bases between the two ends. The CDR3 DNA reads TGTGCCAGCAGGGTGGGGGGAGGCACCGGGGAGCTGTTTTTT. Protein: CASRVGGGTGELFF.

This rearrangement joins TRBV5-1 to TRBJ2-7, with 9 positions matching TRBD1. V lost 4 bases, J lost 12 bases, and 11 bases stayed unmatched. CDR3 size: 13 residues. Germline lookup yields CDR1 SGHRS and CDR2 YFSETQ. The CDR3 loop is CASSLEGQGLVYF. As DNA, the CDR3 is TGCGCCAGCAGCCTCGAAGGACAGGGGCTTGTGTACTTC. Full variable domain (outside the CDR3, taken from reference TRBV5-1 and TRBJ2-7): KAGVTQTPRYLIKTRGQQVTLSCSPISGHRSVSWYQQTPGQGLQFLFEYFSETQRNKGNFPGRFSGRQFSNSRSEMNVSTLELGDSALYLCASSLEGQGLVYFGPGTRLTVT.

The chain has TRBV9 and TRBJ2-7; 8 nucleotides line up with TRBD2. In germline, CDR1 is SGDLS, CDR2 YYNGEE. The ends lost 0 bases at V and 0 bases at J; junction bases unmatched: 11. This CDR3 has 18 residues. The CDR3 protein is CASSVAAGGDLTSYEQYF. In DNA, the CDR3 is TGTGCCAGCAGCGTAGCGGCGGGGGGCGACCTTACCTCCTACGAGCAGTACTTC.

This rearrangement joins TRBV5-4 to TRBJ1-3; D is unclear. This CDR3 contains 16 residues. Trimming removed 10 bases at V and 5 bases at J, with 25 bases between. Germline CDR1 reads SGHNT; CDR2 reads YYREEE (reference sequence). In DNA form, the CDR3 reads TGTGCCGGGCTGATTGCCCGAAAACACAGAAGAAACACCATATATTTT. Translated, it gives CAGLIARKHRRNTIYF.